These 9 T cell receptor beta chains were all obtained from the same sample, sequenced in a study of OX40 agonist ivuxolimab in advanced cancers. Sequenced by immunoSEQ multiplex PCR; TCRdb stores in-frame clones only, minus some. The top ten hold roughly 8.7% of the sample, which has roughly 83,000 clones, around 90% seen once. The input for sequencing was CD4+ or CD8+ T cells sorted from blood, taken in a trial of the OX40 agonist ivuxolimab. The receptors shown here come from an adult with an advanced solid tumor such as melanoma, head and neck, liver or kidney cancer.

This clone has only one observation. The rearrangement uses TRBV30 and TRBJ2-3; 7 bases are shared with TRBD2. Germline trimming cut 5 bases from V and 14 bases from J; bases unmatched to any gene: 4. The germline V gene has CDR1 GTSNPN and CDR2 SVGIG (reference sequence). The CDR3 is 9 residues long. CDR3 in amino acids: CAWGPGGYF. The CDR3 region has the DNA TGTGCCTGGGGGCCGGGGGGGTATTTT. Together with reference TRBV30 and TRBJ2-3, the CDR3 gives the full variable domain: SQTIHQWPATLVQPVGSPLSLECTVEGTSNPNLYWYRQAAGRGLQLLFYSVGIGQISSEVPQNLSASRPQDRQFILSSKKLLLSDSGFYLCAWGPGGYFGPGTRLTVL.

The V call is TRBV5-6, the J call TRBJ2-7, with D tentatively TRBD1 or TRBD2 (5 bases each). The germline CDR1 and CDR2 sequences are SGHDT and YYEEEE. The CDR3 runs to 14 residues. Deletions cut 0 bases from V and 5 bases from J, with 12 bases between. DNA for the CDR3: TGTGCCAGCAGCTTGGGGGGGTTTGCGGACGAGCAGTACTTC. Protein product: CASSLGGFADEQYF.

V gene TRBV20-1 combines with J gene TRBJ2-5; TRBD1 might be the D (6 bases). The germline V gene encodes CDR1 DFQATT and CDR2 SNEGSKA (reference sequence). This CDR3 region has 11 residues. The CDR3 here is CSPTQGETQYF. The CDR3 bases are TGCAGCCCCACCCAGGGGGAGACCCAGTACTTC.

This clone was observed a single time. CDR3 sequence (DNA): TGCGCCAGCAGCTTGTTGGGTGAGACCCAGTACTTC. Protein sequence: CASSLLGETQYF. The chain joins TRBV5-1 to TRBJ2-5; D call uncertain. CDR3 length equals 12 residues. With 1 base removed from V and 5 bases from J, the gap between germline ends came to 6 bases. Germline CDR1 is SGHRS and CDR2 is YFSETQ. The variable domain in full, completed from reference TRBV5-1 and TRBJ2-5, reads KAGVTQTPRYLIKTRGQQVTLSCSPISGHRSVSWYQQTPGQGLQFLFEYFSETQRNKGNFPGRFSGRQFSNSRSEMNVSTLELGDSALYLCASSLLGETQYFGPGTRLLVL.

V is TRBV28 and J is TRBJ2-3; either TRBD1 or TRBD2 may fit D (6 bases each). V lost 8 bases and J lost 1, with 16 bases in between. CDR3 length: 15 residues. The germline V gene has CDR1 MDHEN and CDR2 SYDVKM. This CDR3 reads CASGVGGPRTDTQYF. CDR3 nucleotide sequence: TGTGCCAGCGGTGTGGGGGGCCCCCGCACAGATACGCAGTATTTT.

CDR3 in DNA: TGTGCCTGGAATGGGGTGGGGTTGGGCAATGAGCAGTTCTTC. It translates to CAWNGVGLGNEQFF. V and J are TRBV30 and TRBJ2-1, with D hard to call. This CDR3 has 14 amino acids. V was trimmed by 4 bases and J by 6 bases, leaving 16 bases between them. Germline CDR1 reads GTSNPN; CDR2 reads SVGIG (reference sequence).

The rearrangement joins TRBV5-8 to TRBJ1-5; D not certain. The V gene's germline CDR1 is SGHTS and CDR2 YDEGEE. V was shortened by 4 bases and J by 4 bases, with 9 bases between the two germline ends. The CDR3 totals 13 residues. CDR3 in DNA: TGTGCCAGCAGCCCGAATGTTAATCAGCCCCAGCATTTT. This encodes CASSPNVNQPQHF.

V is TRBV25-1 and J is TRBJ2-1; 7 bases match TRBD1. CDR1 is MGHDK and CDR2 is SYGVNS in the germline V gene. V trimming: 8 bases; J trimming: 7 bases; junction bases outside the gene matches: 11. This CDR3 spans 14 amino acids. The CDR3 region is CASSPTGLLNEQFF. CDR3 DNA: TGTGCCAGCTCTCCGACAGGGCTTTTAAATGAGCAGTTCTTC.

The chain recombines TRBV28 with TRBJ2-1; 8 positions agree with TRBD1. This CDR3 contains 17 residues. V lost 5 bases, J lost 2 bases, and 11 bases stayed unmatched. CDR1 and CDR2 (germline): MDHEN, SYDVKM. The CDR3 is CASSRPPDREAYNEQFF. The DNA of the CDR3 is TGTGCCAGCAGTCGCCCTCCGGACAGGGAGGCCTACAATGAGCAGTTCTTC.